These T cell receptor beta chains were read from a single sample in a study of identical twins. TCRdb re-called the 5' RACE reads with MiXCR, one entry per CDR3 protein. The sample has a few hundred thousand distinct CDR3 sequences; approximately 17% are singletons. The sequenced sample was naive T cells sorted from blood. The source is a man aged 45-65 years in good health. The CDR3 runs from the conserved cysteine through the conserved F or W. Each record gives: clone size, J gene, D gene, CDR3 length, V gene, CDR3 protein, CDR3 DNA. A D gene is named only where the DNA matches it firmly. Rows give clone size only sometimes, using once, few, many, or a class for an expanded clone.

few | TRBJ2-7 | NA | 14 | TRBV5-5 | CASSLVQLSYEQYF | TGTGCCAGCAGCTTGGTGCAGTTATCCTACGAGCAGTACTTC
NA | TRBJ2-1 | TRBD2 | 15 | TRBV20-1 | CSARDRLAYYNEQFF | TGCAGTGCTAGAGATCGACTAGCGTACTACAATGAGCAGTTCTTC
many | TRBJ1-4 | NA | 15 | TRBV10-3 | CAISESDISDEKLFF | TGTGCCATCAGTGAGTCAGACATTTCGGATGAAAAACTGTTTTTT
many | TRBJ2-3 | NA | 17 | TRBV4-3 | CASSQEVWGRSTDTQYF | TGCGCCAGCAGCCAAGAAGTTTGGGGCAGAAGCACAGATACGCAGTATTTT
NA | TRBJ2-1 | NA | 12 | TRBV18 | CASSHTRYGNHF | TGTGCCAGCTCCCACACCCGGTACGGTAACCACTTC
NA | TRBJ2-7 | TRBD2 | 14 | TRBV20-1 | CSATTAGSKYEQYF | TGCAGTGCCACCACAGCGGGAAGTAAGTACGAGCAGTACTTC
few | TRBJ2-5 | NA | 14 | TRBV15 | CATSRVSHQETQYF | TGTGCCACCAGCAGAGTCAGCCATCAAGAGACCCAGTACTTC
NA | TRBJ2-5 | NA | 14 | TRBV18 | CASSPGAGVETQYF | TGTGCCAGCTCACCCGGGGCCGGTGTGGAGACCCAGTACTTC
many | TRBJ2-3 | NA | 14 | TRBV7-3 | CASSPGSNADTQYF | TGTGCCAGCAGCCCCGGTAGTAATGCGGATACGCAGTATTTT
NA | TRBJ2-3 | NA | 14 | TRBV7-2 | CASSFRESTDTQYF | TGTGCCAGCAGCTTTAGGGAGAGCACAGATACGCAGTATTTT
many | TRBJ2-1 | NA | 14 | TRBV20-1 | CSASLGTLYNEQFF | TGCAGTGCTAGTTTGGGGACTCTGTACAATGAGCAGTTCTTC
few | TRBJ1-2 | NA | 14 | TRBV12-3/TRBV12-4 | CASSFLTGPTGYTF | TGTGCCAGCAGTTTCCTTACAGGGCCGACGGGCTACACCTTC
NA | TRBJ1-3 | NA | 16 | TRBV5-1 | CASSLVGARGGNTIYF | TGCGCCAGCAGCTTGGTGGGGGCGCGAGGTGGAAACACCATATATTTT
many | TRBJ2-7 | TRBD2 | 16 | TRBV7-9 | CASSPWTSGRVSEQYF | TGTGCCAGCAGCCCTTGGACTAGCGGGAGGGTAAGCGAGCAGTACTTC
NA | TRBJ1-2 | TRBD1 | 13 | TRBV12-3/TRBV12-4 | CASSRRQGYGYTF | TGTGCCAGCAGTAGACGACAGGGCTATGGCTACACCTTC
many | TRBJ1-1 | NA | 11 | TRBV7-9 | CASSFGAEAFF | TGTGCCAGCAGCTTCGGGGCTGAAGCTTTCTTT
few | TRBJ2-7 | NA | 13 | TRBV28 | CASREGTVYEQYF | TGTGCCAGCAGAGAAGGGACCGTCTACGAGCAGTACTTC
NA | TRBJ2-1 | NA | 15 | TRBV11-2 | CASSGAAGPYNEQFF | TGTGCCAGCAGCGGCGCCGCGGGACCCTACAATGAGCAGTTCTTC
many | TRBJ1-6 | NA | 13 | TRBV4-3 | CASSQEWSSPLHF | TGCGCCAGCAGCCAAGAGTGGAGTTCACCCCTCCACTTT
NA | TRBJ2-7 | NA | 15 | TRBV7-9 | CASKALGLKSYEQYF | TGTGCCAGCAAAGCGCTTGGCCTAAAATCCTACGAGCAGTACTTC
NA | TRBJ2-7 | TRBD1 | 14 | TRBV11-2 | CASSTKTGYYEQYF | TGTGCCAGCAGCACAAAGACAGGGTACTACGAGCAGTACTTC
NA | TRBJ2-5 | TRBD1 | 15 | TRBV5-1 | CASSGTDRVQETQYF | TGCGCCAGCAGCGGGACCGACAGGGTCCAAGAGACCCAGTACTTC
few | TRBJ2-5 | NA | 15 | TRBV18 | CASSPTGVNQETQYF | TGTGCCAGCTCACCAACCGGGGTGAACCAAGAGACCCAGTACTTC
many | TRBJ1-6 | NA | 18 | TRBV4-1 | CASSQYIGRELGNSPLHF | TGCGCCAGCAGCCAATACATAGGACGAGAATTAGGAAATTCACCCCTCCACTTT
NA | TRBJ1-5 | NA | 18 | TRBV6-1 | CASSLPGGPPDSNQPQHF | TGTGCCAGCAGTCTCCCCGGGGGTCCTCCGGATAGCAATCAGCCCCAGCATTTT
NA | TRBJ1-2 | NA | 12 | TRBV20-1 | CSALETRHGYTF | TGCAGTGCGCTGGAGACACGTCATGGCTACACCTTC
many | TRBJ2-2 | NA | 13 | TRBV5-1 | CASSSSGAGELFF | TGCGCCAGCAGCTCCTCTGGCGCCGGGGAGCTGTTTTTT
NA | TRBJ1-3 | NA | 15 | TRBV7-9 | CASSLAGYDGNTIYF | TGTGCCAGCAGCTTAGCAGGGTATGATGGAAACACCATATATTTT
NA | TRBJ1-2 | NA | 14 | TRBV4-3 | CASSQEQGSYGYTF | TGCGCCAGCAGCCAAGAGCAGGGGAGCTATGGCTACACCTTC
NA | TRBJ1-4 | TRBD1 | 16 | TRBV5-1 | CASSFGQGGRNEKLFF | TGCGCCAGCAGCTTCGGACAGGGCGGGAGGAATGAAAAACTGTTTTTT
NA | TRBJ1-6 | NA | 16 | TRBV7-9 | CASSLQGTSYNSPLHF | TGTGCCAGCAGCTTACAGGGGACGTCCTATAATTCACCCCTCCACTTT
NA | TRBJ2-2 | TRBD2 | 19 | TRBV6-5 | CASSYQGLAGGHATGELFF | TGTGCCAGCAGTTACCAGGGACTAGCGGGGGGCCATGCCACCGGGGAGCTGTTTTTT
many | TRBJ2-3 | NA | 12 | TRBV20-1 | CSATASTDTQYF | TGCAGTGCCACGGCAAGCACAGATACGCAGTATTTT
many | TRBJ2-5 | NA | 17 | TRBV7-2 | CASSLVPDPPGEETQYF | TGTGCCAGCAGCTTAGTTCCGGACCCCCCCGGAGAAGAGACCCAGTACTTC
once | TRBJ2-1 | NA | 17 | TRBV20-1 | CSARVGSGSSSYNEQFF | TGCAGTGCTAGAGTTGGTAGCGGTTCCAGCTCCTACAATGAGCAGTTCTTC
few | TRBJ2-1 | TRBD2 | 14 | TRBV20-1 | CSARTAGGYNEQFF | TGCAGTGCTAGGACAGCGGGGGGGTACAATGAGCAGTTCTTC
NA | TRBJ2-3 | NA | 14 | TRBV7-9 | CASRPQALVGTQYF | TGTGCCAGCAGACCCCAGGCCTTGGTTGGTACGCAGTATTTT
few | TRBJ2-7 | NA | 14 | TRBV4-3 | CASSQEVESYEQYF | TGCGCCAGCAGCCAAGAAGTCGAATCCTACGAGCAGTACTTC
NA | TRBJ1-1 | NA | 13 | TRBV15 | CATSSDVNTGAFF | TGTGCCACCAGCAGCGACGTGAACACTGGAGCTTTCTTT
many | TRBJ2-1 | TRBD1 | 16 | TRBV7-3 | CASSKRGQGLYNEQFF | TGTGCCAGCAGCAAGAGGGGACAGGGTTTATACAATGAGCAGTTCTTC
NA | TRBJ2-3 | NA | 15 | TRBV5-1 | CASSPGGISTDTQYF | TGCGCCAGCAGCCCCGGAGGCATTAGCACAGATACGCAGTATTTT
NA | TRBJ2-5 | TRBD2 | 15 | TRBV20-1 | CSARGVSGSGETQYF | TGCAGTGCTAGAGGGGTTAGCGGGAGTGGAGAGACCCAGTACTTC
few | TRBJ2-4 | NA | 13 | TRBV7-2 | CASRGRSKNIQYF | TGTGCCAGCAGGGGGCGGTCCAAAAACATTCAGTACTTC
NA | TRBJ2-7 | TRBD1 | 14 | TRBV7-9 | CASSSQRDRDEQYF | TGTGCCAGCAGCTCCCAGCGGGACAGGGACGAGCAGTACTTC
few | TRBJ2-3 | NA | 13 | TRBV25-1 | CASRQTSTDTQYF | TGTGCCAGTAGACAGACCAGCACAGATACGCAGTATTTT
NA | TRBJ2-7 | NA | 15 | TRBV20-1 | CSAGDLKKISYEQYF | TGCAGTGCGGGAGACCTGAAAAAAATCTCCTACGAGCAGTACTTC
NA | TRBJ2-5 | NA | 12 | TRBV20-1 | CSAREGAVAQYF | TGCAGTGCTAGAGAAGGGGCAGTCGCCCAGTACTTC
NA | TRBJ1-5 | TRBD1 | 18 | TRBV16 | CASSQKLRGRSDNQPQHF | TGTGCCAGCAGCCAGAAGTTAAGGGGGCGGAGTGACAATCAGCCCCAGCATTTT
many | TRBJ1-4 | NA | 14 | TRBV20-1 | CSASLGRVNEKLFF | TGCAGTGCTAGCCTGGGCAGGGTGAATGAAAAACTGTTTTTT
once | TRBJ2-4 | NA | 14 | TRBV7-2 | CASSLVGDRDIQYF | TGTGCCAGCAGCTTAGTGGGTGATAGGGACATTCAGTACTTC
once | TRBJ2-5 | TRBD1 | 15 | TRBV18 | CASSPSQGARETQYF | TGTGCCAGCTCACCATCACAGGGGGCGCGGGAGACCCAGTACTTC